This note documents a single T cell receptor beta chain sequence. Antigen unknown. Repeated repertoire sampling spanned the course of chemoradiotherapy. The sample comes from a study of chemoradiotherapy in HPV16-positive cancers. The method was immunoSEQ multiplex PCR; TCRdb's version includes in-frame clones alone and lacks a portion of them. The table shows approximately 13,000 clones, with under 80% occurring only once. In germline, CDR1 is PRHDT, CDR2 FYEKMQ (reference sequence). This CDR3 has 18 amino acids. Trimming stripped 1 base from V and 0 bases from J, with 16 bases between. Regarding the study as a whole: Non-HPV-specific T cells did not expand in tumors during treatment, whereas candidate HPV-specific clones and E7-related motifs did. Better recurrence-free survival went with HPV-responsive T-cell expansion in HPV16-positive patients.

This receptor was obtained from a human donor with HPV-associated anogenital cancer. V usage is TRBV13 and J usage is TRBJ1-3; tentative D call: TRBD1 (5 bases). The specimen was obtained from a patient who underwent chemoradiotherapy. The CDR3 loop is CASSLVGRGTHSGNTIYF. The CDR3 DNA sequence: TGTGCCAGCAGCTTAGTAGGCCGGGGGACCCACTCTGGAAACACCATATATTTT.